One sample yielded the 14 T cell receptor beta chains listed below, sequenced in a study of post-analysis software for immune sequencing data. Researchers reported that TCR beta cDNA libraries carried unique molecular identifiers. MiXCR was run by TCRdb on the PCR reads, yielding one entry per CDR3 protein. The data contain about 430,000 distinct CDR3 sequences, roughly 40% of them singletons. Notes on the study in general: Roughly 5 TRBV segments were significantly more frequent in patients than in controls. TRBV5-6, TRBV5-1 and TRBV20-1 were among these segments.

Antigens of these TCRs are unknown. Sequenced input: blood. The source of these receptors is a girl aged 2 to 10 with multiple sclerosis.

CDR3 sequence reads: CASSYRSNQPQHF. CDR3 DNA sequence: TGTGCCAGCAGCTATCGTAGCAATCAGCCCCAGCATTTT. The V call is TRBV7-2, the J call TRBJ1-5; D is unclear. The length of the CDR3 is 13 residues. The V end lost 4 bases, the J end lost 0 bases, and 4 bases lay between the germline ends. CDR1 and CDR2 from the germline V gene are SGHTA and FQGNSA.

CDR3 region: CASSLSYSGMRGYTF. The CDR3 DNA follows: TGTGCCAGCAGCTTATCCTATTCCGGGATGAGGGGCTACACCTTC. The chain links TRBV7-9 to TRBJ1-2; no clear D. The CDR3 loop spans 15 amino acids. With 2 bases removed from V and 8 bases from J, the gap between germline ends came to 18 bases. Germline V gene data show CDR1 as SEHNR and CDR2 as FQNEAQ (reference sequence).

CDR3 sequence reads: CASSQDVGHEQYF. For the CDR3, the DNA is TGTGCCAGCAGCCAAGATGTGGGCCACGAGCAGTACTTC. The rearrangement joins TRBV4-2 to TRBJ2-7, with no clear D. Trimming removed 0 bases from V and 5 bases from J, with 8 bases in between. Germline-derived CDR1 and CDR2 are LGHNA and YNFKEQ. CDR3 length: 13 amino acids.

This chain connects TRBV9 to TRBJ2-3; TRBD2 matches at 8 bases. CDR1 SGDLS and CDR2 YYNGEE come from the germline V gene. The CDR3 is made up of 17 amino acids. The junction had 12 bases not matched to a gene; V was cut back by 3 bases and J by 3 bases. Written as DNA, the CDR3 is TGTGCCAGCAGCGCCACCAGCGGGAGAGGGTTTACAGATACGCAGTATTTT. Translating gives CASSATSGRGFTDTQYF.

CDR3 DNA: TGTGCCAGCAGCCAAGAATCCCTTGCGGGGGCGTTTTACAATGAGCAGTTCTTC. Translation: CASSQESLAGAFYNEQFF. The chain couples TRBV3-1 to TRBJ2-1; D may be TRBD2 (7 bases). The germline CDR1 and CDR2 sequences are LGHDT and YNNKEL (reference sequence). Trimming removed 0 bases from V and 4 bases from J, with 19 bases in between. The CDR3 runs 18 residues.

V and J are TRBV20-1 and TRBJ2-7, with a tentative D call TRBD2 (6 bases). This CDR3 contains 11 residues. Trimming shortened V by 5 bases and J by 7 bases, and 12 bases separated the two germline ends. CDR1 DFQATT and CDR2 SNEGSKA come from the germline V gene (reference sequence). The CDR3 is CSAAGWNEQYF. DNA of the CDR3: TGCAGTGCTGCGGGATGGAATGAGCAGTACTTC.

This clonotype is a singleton in its sample. J is TRBJ2-5 and V is TRBV7-8; tentative D call: TRBD2 (6 bases). This CDR3 has 15 residues. CDR1 and CDR2 from the germline V gene are SGHVS and FQNEAQ. The V and J ends lost 1 base and 11 bases respectively, with 20 bases between them. CDR3 DNA sequence: TGTGCCAGCAGCTTAGAGGAGACTAGGAACAATGAGCAGTACTTC. Its translation: CASSLEETRNNEQYF.

This clonotype was observed a few times. The chain is built from TRBV2 and TRBJ2-2; D is ambiguous. Germline-derived CDR1 and CDR2 are SNHLY and FYNNEI. The CDR3 consists of 13 residues. V was cut by 4 bases and J by 2 bases, with 5 bases left in between. The DNA for the CDR3 is TGTGCCAGCAGTGTCGGCAACACCGGGGAGCTGTTTTTT. Protein product: CASSVGNTGELFF.

This clonotype was observed a handful of times. The chain recombines TRBV28 with TRBJ2-7; 10 bases fit TRBD1. Germline assignment: CDR1 MDHEN and CDR2 SYDVKM. Trimming removed 5 bases from V and 3 bases from J; junction bases left unmatched: 16. This CDR3 region has 18 residues. CDR3 region: CASSLSTNPGQGNYEQYF. The DNA of the CDR3 is TGTGCCAGCAGTCTTTCGACTAACCCGGGACAGGGGAACTACGAGCAGTACTTC.

The chain couples TRBV12-3 or TRBV12-4 to TRBJ2-3; D is unclear. This CDR3 region has 16 residues. Trimming shortened V by 6 bases and J by 4 bases, and 20 bases separated the two germline ends. CDR3: CASSLLGGVKSDTQYF. In DNA, the CDR3 is TGTGCCAGCAGCCTCCTGGGCGGAGTAAAGTCAGATACGCAGTATTTT.

There are a few counts of this clonotype. The chain joins TRBV2 to TRBJ1-2, with D perhaps TRBD1 (6 bases). V was shortened by 10 bases and J by 2 bases, with 8 bases between the two germline ends. CDR3 length: 11 amino acids. Germline V CDR1 and CDR2: SNHLY, FYNNEI. CDR3 in DNA: TGTGCCATTACAGGGAACTATGGCTACACCTTC. Its translation is CAITGNYGYTF. The whole variable domain, filled in from reference TRBV2 and TRBJ1-2, reads EPEVTQTPSHQVTQMGQEVILRCVPISNHLYFYWYRQILGQKVEFLVSFYNNEISEKSEIFDDQFSVERPDGSNFTLKIRSTKLEDSAMYFCAITGNYGYTFGSGTRLTVV.

This chain connects TRBV6-6 to TRBJ2-7, with 11 bases fitting TRBD2. This CDR3 has 15 residues. Germline V gene data show CDR1 as MNHNY and CDR2 as SVGAGI (reference sequence). Losses at the gene ends were 6 bases for V and 5 bases for J; bases not matched to a gene: 9. The CDR3 spells CASRDTSGGGNEQYF. Here the CDR3 DNA reads TGTGCCAGCAGAGATACTAGCGGGGGTGGCAACGAGCAGTACTTC.

V gene TRBV4-1 combines with J gene TRBJ2-3, with TRBD1 matching over 7 bases. This CDR3 spans 15 amino acids. Germline V CDR1 and CDR2: MGHRA, YSYEKL. J was trimmed by 2 bases and V by 2 bases; bases with no gene match: 4. The CDR3 sequence is CASSQKQGYTDTQYF. The CDR3 DNA sequence: TGCGCCAGCAGCCAAAAACAGGGGTACACAGATACGCAGTATTTT.

The chain recombines TRBV7-9 with TRBJ2-1; D is possibly TRBD2 (6 bases). CDR3 length: 16 residues. Trimming shortened V by 5 bases and J by 2 bases, and 16 bases separated the two germline ends. The germline V gene encodes CDR1 SEHNR and CDR2 FQNEAQ (reference sequence). The CDR3 loop is CASSLIGAGTYNEQFF. DNA of the CDR3: TGTGCCAGCAGCCTGATCGGGGCGGGAACCTACAATGAGCAGTTCTTC.